The 18 T cell receptor beta chains presented below share a single source sample, sequenced in a study of lymphopenia after photon versus proton radiotherapy. Some clones are missing from TCRdb's copy, which holds only in-frame ones; the method was immunoSEQ multiplex PCR. The sample lists some 70,000 clones, 80% to 90% occurring once. The sample here was peripheral blood, taken from a patient treated with proton-based radiotherapy. The origin of the receptors is a man older than 75 with esophageal cancer.

The V gene is TRBV5-4, the J gene TRBJ2-3; 7 bases are shared with TRBD2. The CDR3 consists of 15 residues. The germline gives CDR1 SGHNT, CDR2 YYREEE (reference sequence). Trimming at V came to 3 bases and at J to 0 bases, leaving 4 bases not matched to a gene. The CDR3 nucleotides read TGTGCCAGCAGCTCTCTAGCGGATAGCACAGATACGCAGTATTTT. This sequence encodes CASSSLADSTDTQYF.

The chain employs TRBV27 and TRBJ2-1, with TRBD2 identical over 12 bases. Trimming removed 8 bases from V and 3 bases from J; junction bases left unmatched: 11. CDR3 length: 17 residues. Germline values: CDR1 MNHEY, CDR2 SMNVEV (reference sequence). In DNA form, the CDR3 reads TGTGCCAGCCGTGGACTAGCGGGAAACCGTCGCTACAATGAGCAGTTCTTC. This sequence encodes CASRGLAGNRRYNEQFF.

This chain uses TRBV7-2 with TRBJ2-5, with a tentative D call TRBD2 (6 bases). The germline gives CDR1 SGHTA, CDR2 FQGNSA. The length of the CDR3 is 14 residues. With 5 bases removed from V and 0 bases from J, the gap between germline ends came to 10 bases. The CDR3 spells CASSIGTHQETQYF. CDR3 DNA sequence: TGTGCCAGCAGCATCGGGACTCACCAAGAGACCCAGTACTTC.

The V gene is TRBV5-1, the J gene TRBJ2-2, with D perhaps matching TRBD2 (5 bases). Germline V gene lookup returns CDR1 SGHRS and CDR2 YFSETQ. V was clipped by 6 bases and J by 5 bases, with 23 bases between them. CDR3 size: 17 residues. This CDR3 reads CASKDWAADPRTGELFF. DNA for the CDR3: TGCGCCAGCAAGGACTGGGCGGCGGACCCCAGGACCGGGGAGCTGTTTTTT.

The chain uses TRBV28 and TRBJ2-2, with 8 bases that match TRBD1. The CDR3 is 16 amino acids. With 5 bases clipped from V and 1 base from J, the junction kept 6 bases outside the gene matches. The germline V gene has CDR1 MDHEN and CDR2 SYDVKM. CDR3 sequence reads: CASSNPGQVNTGELFF. CDR3 bases: TGTGCCAGCAGTAACCCGGGACAGGTGAACACCGGGGAGCTGTTTTTT.

CDR3 loop: CAWSGGTGNWPQHF. In DNA form, the CDR3 reads TGTGCCTGGAGCGGAGGGACAGGGAATTGGCCCCAGCATTTT. The chain links TRBV30 to TRBJ1-5, with 9 bases aligning to TRBD1. Trimming took 3 bases from V and 9 from J; bases not matched to a gene: 9. The germline CDR1 and CDR2 sequences are GTSNPN and SVGIG (reference sequence). The CDR3 consists of 14 residues.

The chain links TRBV11-2 to TRBJ2-1; D is undetermined. Germline values: CDR1 SGHAT, CDR2 FQNNGV. CDR3 length equals 14 residues. V was shortened by 4 bases and J by 5 bases, with 12 bases between the two germline ends. The CDR3, as DNA: TGTGCCAGCAGCTCCCCCTACTCGAACAATGAGCAGTTCTTC. Its protein is CASSSPYSNNEQFF.

V and J are TRBV27 and TRBJ1-6; 8 bases agree with TRBD1. The germline CDR1 and CDR2 sequences are MNHEY and SMNVEV (reference sequence). Unmatched junction bases numbered 8, after V lost 6 bases and J lost 10 bases. This CDR3 is 14 amino acids long. In DNA, the CDR3 is TGTGCCAGCAGGACCGGGACAGGAGGGTCACCCCTCCACTTT. Translating gives CASRTGTGGSPLHF.

The V gene is TRBV2, the J gene TRBJ2-5; 8 bases line up with TRBD1. Germline CDR1 reads SNHLY; CDR2 reads FYNNEI. The CDR3 consists of 15 residues. V lost 6 bases and J lost 1; bases outside the gene matches: 7. CDR3: CASRGTGRIQETQYF. CDR3 DNA: TGTGCCAGCAGGGGGACAGGCCGCATCCAAGAGACCCAGTACTTC.

A single count supports this clone. The chain has TRBV7-8 and TRBJ1-6; unclear D gene. The length of the CDR3 is 14 residues. Looked up from germline, CDR1 is SGHVS and CDR2 is FQNEAQ. V lost 6 bases, J lost 0 bases, and 6 bases lay in between. CDR3 sequence reads: CASRQSSYNSPLHF. The CDR3 nucleotides read TGTGCCAGCAGGCAGAGCTCCTATAATTCACCCCTCCACTTT.

This rearrangement joins TRBV5-5 to TRBJ2-4; D is unclear. Germline V gene data show CDR1 as SGHKS and CDR2 as YYEKEE (reference sequence). Trimming pared 0 bases from V and 7 bases from J, leaving 11 bases between. The CDR3 loop spans 14 amino acids. The CDR3 loop is CASSLGRIGNIQYF. The CDR3, as DNA: TGTGCCAGCAGCTTGGGGCGGATTGGGAACATTCAGTACTTC.

The CDR3: CASSLSRGGTDTQYF. For the CDR3, the DNA is TGTGCCAGCAGCTTAAGCAGGGGGGGCACAGATACGCAGTATTTT. The rearrangement joins TRBV7-2 to TRBJ2-3; possible D gene TRBD1, 7 bases. This CDR3 has 15 amino acids. Germline V CDR1 and CDR2: SGHTA, FQGNSA. V lost 2 bases and J lost 1, with 10 bases in between.

The chain has TRBV29-1 and TRBJ2-3, with 10 positions matching TRBD2. In germline, CDR1 is SQVTM, CDR2 ANQGSEA. This CDR3 contains 16 residues. Trimming cost V 4 bases and J 1 base; bases outside gene matches: 8. The CDR3 is CSVGQSGGAGTDTQYF. For the CDR3, the DNA is TGCAGCGTTGGTCAAAGCGGGGGGGCAGGCACAGATACGCAGTATTTT.

The gene calls are TRBV7-2 and TRBJ2-2, with TRBD1 matching over 7 bases. The germline V gene encodes CDR1 SGHTA and CDR2 FQGNSA. J was trimmed by 6 bases and V by 1 base; bases with no gene match: 5. This CDR3 is 15 amino acids long. The CDR3 reads CASSLGDRVAGELFF. The CDR3 bases are TGTGCCAGCAGCTTAGGTGACAGGGTGGCCGGGGAGCTGTTTTTT.

The V gene is TRBV10-1, the J gene TRBJ2-3; 7 nucleotides line up with TRBD2. The V segment lost 3 bases and the J segment 2 bases; nucleotides outside the gene matches: 11. The CDR3 is made up of 17 amino acids. CDR1 WNHNN and CDR2 SYGVQD come from the germline V gene (reference sequence). The CDR3 loop is CASSDSFSLADTDTQYF. CDR3 in DNA: TGCGCCAGCAGTGATTCTTTCTCTCTAGCGGACACAGATACGCAGTATTTT.

The rearrangement links TRBV29-1 to TRBJ2-1, with D hard to call. The germline V gene encodes CDR1 SQVTM and CDR2 ANQGSEA. This CDR3 spans 10 amino acids. V lost 8 bases to trimming and J lost 0 bases, with 2 bases between them. The CDR3 DNA reads TGCAGCTACTCCTACAATGAGCAGTTCTTC. It yields the protein CSYSYNEQFF.

The chain employs TRBV11-2 and TRBJ2-5; D ambiguous. V lost 1 base, J lost 5 bases, and 2 bases lay in between. Germline V gene data show CDR1 as SGHAT and CDR2 as FQNNGV. The CDR3 totals 11 residues. The CDR3 region is CASSLAETQYF. CDR3 nucleotides: TGTGCCAGCAGCTTAGCGGAGACCCAGTACTTC.

V is TRBV21-1 and J is TRBJ1-5. TRBV21-1 is given as a pseudogene. The CDR3 runs 16 residues. CDR3 sequence: CASSKKGEGSNQPQHF. The CDR3 bases are TGTGCCAGCAGCAAGAAAGGGGAGGGGAGCAATCAGCCCCAGCATTTT.